The rows below give T cell receptor beta chains drawn from one sample of a study of T cell responses to AZD1222 COVID-19 vaccine. Produced via immunoSEQ multiplex PCR; TCRdb's table is partial and in-frame only. The sample holds around 180,000 clones, around nine tenths seen once. This specimen consisted of peripheral blood, obtained 28 days after the second AZD1222 dose. These TCRs come from an adult who received the AZD1222 COVID-19 vaccine. The CDR3 runs from the conserved cysteine through the conserved F or W. A D gene is named only where the DNA matches it firmly. The size entry is marked missing in some rows and otherwise reads once, few, many or a size class.

V	D	J	size	CDR3	DNA
TRBV2	-	TRBJ1-1	-	CASRGDSLGTEAFF	TGTGCCAGCAGAGGGGACTCCCTGGGCACTGAAGCTTTCTTT
TRBV5-1	TRBD1	TRBJ2-7	once	CASSRQGTTYEQYF	TGCGCCAGCAGCCGACAGGGGACGACCTACGAGCAGTACTTC
TRBV18	TRBD1	TRBJ2-7	-	CASSLPPRTGQYEQYF	TGTGCCAGCTCACTGCCCCCTCGGACAGGGCAATACGAGCAGTACTTC
TRBV5-1	-	TRBJ1-1	-	CASSLAGTTGTEAFF	TGCGCCAGCAGCTTGGCCGGCACCACCGGCACTGAAGCTTTCTTT
TRBV24-1	-	TRBJ2-5	-	CATSGPAPQETQYF	TGTGCCACCAGTGGACCGGCTCCACAAGAGACCCAGTACTTC
TRBV9	TRBD2	TRBJ2-1	-	CASSVAKGLYNEQFF	TGTGCCAGCAGCGTAGCTAAGGGACTATACAATGAGCAGTTCTTC
TRBV28	-	TRBJ2-7	-	CASRLPRSYEQYF	TGTGCCAGCCGCCTCCCGAGGTCCTACGAGCAGTACTTC
TRBV27	-	TRBJ2-2	-	CASSLNKGIGELFF	TGTGCCAGCAGTTTAAATAAGGGTATCGGGGAGCTGTTTTTT
TRBV4-3	TRBD2	TRBJ2-1	-	CASSQEGTSGTYNEQFF	TGCGCCAGCAGCCAAGAGGGGACTAGCGGGACATACAATGAGCAGTTCTTC
TRBV2	TRBD2	TRBJ2-5	-	CASSSGLAGDRGETQYF	TGTGCCAGCAGTTCGGGACTAGCGGGAGATCGAGGGGAGACCCAGTACTTC
TRBV11-2	-	TRBJ2-1	-	CASSTETYNEQFF	TGTGCCAGCAGCACCGAAACCTACAATGAGCAGTTCTTC
TRBV7-2	TRBD2	TRBJ2-2	-	CASSGGGGLHTGELFF	TGTGCCAGCAGCGGCGGCGGGGGGCTCCACACCGGGGAGCTGTTTTTT
TRBV6-6	TRBD1	TRBJ2-1	-	CASSYASTGNYNEQFF	TGTGCCAGCAGTTACGCTTCGACAGGGAATTACAATGAGCAGTTCTTC
TRBV29-1	-	TRBJ1-1	few	CSVERQYTEAFF	TGCAGCGTCGAGAGACAATACACTGAAGCTTTCTTT
TRBV29-1	-	TRBJ2-7	-	CSVKDRISAYEQYF	TGCAGCGTTAAGGACAGAATATCCGCCTACGAGCAGTACTTC
TRBV2	TRBD1	TRBJ2-7	-	CASTRDRESEQYF	TGTGCCAGCACAAGGGACAGGGAGAGCGAGCAGTACTTC
TRBV7-9	-	TRBJ2-2	-	CASSLEGPNDTGELFF	TGTGCCAGCAGCTTAGAGGGCCCAAACGACACCGGGGAGCTGTTTTTT
TRBV28	TRBD2	TRBJ2-7	-	CASRGVAGVYEQYF	TGTGCCAGCAGGGGGGTAGCGGGAGTGTATGAGCAGTACTTC
TRBV2	TRBD2	TRBJ2-7	-	CASSGGVAGTLTYEQYF	TGTGCCAGCAGTGGGGGGGTAGCGGGAACCCTCACCTACGAGCAGTACTTC
TRBV7-2	-	TRBJ1-1	-	CASSLGRRAEAFF	TGTGCCAGCAGCTTAGGCAGGAGGGCTGAAGCTTTCTTT
TRBV21-1	-	TRBJ1-3	-	CASSRDNSQGNTIYF	TGTGCCAGCAGCAGAGACAATTCGCAAGGAAACACCATATATTTT
TRBV7-3	-	TRBJ2-7	-	CASSMDSSYEQYF	TGTGCCAGCAGCATGGACTCCTCCTACGAGCAGTACTTC
TRBV5-1	TRBD2	TRBJ2-3	-	CASSSGTSGRVGTDTQYF	TGCGCCAGCAGCTCGGGGACTAGCGGGAGGGTGGGCACAGATACGCAGTATTTT
TRBV10-3	TRBD1	TRBJ2-7	few	CAIRPGQGKHEQYF	TGTGCCATCAGACCGGGACAGGGGAAACACGAGCAGTACTTC
TRBV4-3	-	TRBJ2-3	-	CASSQGGRTDTQYF	TGCGCCAGCAGCCAAGGAGGGCGCACAGATACGCAGTATTTT
TRBV5-4	TRBD2	TRBJ2-1	-	CASSSPGTSNEQFF	TGTGCCAGCAGCTCTCCCGGGACTAGTAATGAGCAGTTCTTC
TRBV28	-	TRBJ1-5	-	CASSISLLGGSGNQPQHF	TGTGCCAGCAGCATCAGCCTACTCGGAGGGTCGGGCAATCAGCCCCAGCATTTT
TRBV30	-	TRBJ2-7	-	CAWSAPGRRPYEQYF	TGTGCCTGGAGCGCGCCGGGGAGAAGACCCTACGAGCAGTACTTC
TRBV6-5	TRBD1	TRBJ2-2	-	CASTTTGGNTGELFF	TGTGCCAGCACTACGACAGGGGGGAACACCGGGGAGCTGTTTTTT
TRBV9	-	TRBJ1-1	-	CASSVGQGTEAFF	TGTGCCAGCAGCGTAGGGCAGGGCACTGAAGCTTTCTTT
TRBV7-2	-	TRBJ2-2	-	CASSLLRPPGELFF	TGTGCCAGCAGCTTACTCAGGCCCCCCGGGGAGCTGTTTTTT
TRBV5-1	TRBD2	TRBJ2-3	-	CASSLRLAGPSTDTQYF	TGCGCCAGCAGCTTGAGGCTAGCGGGACCTAGCACAGATACGCAGTATTTT
TRBV19	TRBD1	TRBJ1-4	-	CASSIQGATNEKLFF	TGTGCCAGTAGTATACAGGGGGCTACTAATGAAAAACTGTTTTTT
TRBV30	-	TRBJ1-1	-	CACRQPNTEAFF	TGTGCCTGCCGACAGCCGAACACTGAAGCTTTCTTT
TRBV28	-	TRBJ1-2	-	CASSLEGLRPYGYTF	TGTGCCAGCAGTTTAGAAGGCCTCCGGCCCTATGGCTACACCTTC
TRBV6-2/TRBV6-3	-	TRBJ2-3	-	CASSQSTDTQYF	TGTGCCAGCAGTCAGAGCACAGATACGCAGTATTTT
TRBV4-1	-	TRBJ1-1	-	CASSPGQRNTEAFF	TGCGCCAGCAGCCCCGGACAGAGAAACACTGAAGCTTTCTTT
TRBV28	-	TRBJ2-3	-	CASRDGGSTDTQYF	TGTGCCAGCCGGGACGGAGGAAGCACAGATACGCAGTATTTT
TRBV5-1	-	TRBJ2-7	-	CASSYTLGGGGPFAYEQYF	TGCGCCAGCAGCTACACCCTGGGGGGGGGCGGTCCCTTCGCCTACGAGCAGTACTTC
TRBV19	TRBD1	TRBJ1-2	-	CASSMTGQVYGYTF	TGTGCCAGTAGTATGACCGGACAGGTCTATGGCTACACCTTC
TRBV6-1	-	TRBJ2-7	-	CASSEQGGGNEQYF	TGTGCCAGCAGTGAACAGGGAGGGGGGAACGAGCAGTACTTC
TRBV28	-	TRBJ2-7	-	CASTPRTGYEQYF	TGTGCCAGCACCCCTAGAACCGGCTACGAGCAGTACTTC
TRBV7-9	-	TRBJ2-1	few	CASSANLRENNEQFF	TGTGCCAGCAGCGCCAATCTGAGAGAGAACAATGAGCAGTTCTTC
TRBV3-1/TRBV3-2	-	TRBJ2-2	-	CASSQESDTNTGELFF	TGTGCCAGCAGCCAAGAAAGTGACACAAACACCGGGGAGCTGTTTTTT
TRBV5-4	-	TRBJ1-3	-	CASSLVGSSGNTIYF	TGTGCCAGCAGCTTGGTCGGGAGCTCTGGAAACACCATATATTTT
TRBV28	TRBD2	TRBJ2-7	few	CASSLAGVSYEQYF	TGTGCCAGCAGTCTAGCGGGAGTATCCTACGAGCAGTACTTC
TRBV24-1	TRBD1	TRBJ2-7	few	CATSDLVRTGGSYEQYF	TGTGCCACCAGTGATTTAGTACGGACAGGGGGGTCTTACGAGCAGTACTTC
TRBV4-2	-	TRBJ2-7	-	CASSQEGRQEQYF	TGTGCCAGCAGCCAAGAAGGGCGCCAGGAGCAGTACTTC